This T cell receptor (beta chain) appears in the sequencing data of a study of regulatory T cells in long-lasting Graves disease. The TCR beta library used iRepertoire HTBI primers with Arm-PCR amplification of CDR3. MiXCR was run by TCRdb on the multiplex PCR reads, yielding one entry per CDR3 protein. This sample yields 360,000 or so distinct CDR3 sequences, of which roughly a sixth are seen a single time; roughly 27% belongs to the top ten. Regarding time point: newly diagnosed GD, antithyroid drugs for less than 3 months. From RNA extracted from PBMCs, the TCR library was made. These data also featured in a second study, about T cells in Graves' hyperthyroidism and ophthalmopathy.

Specimen: peripheral blood mononuclear cells (PBMCs), collected at new diagnosis, from a patient treated with antithyroid drugs. This clonotype was sampled from a man in his forties or fifties with Graves disease.

The CDR3 region has the DNA TGTGCCAGCAGCTTAATGGCGGGGAACACAGATACGCAGTATTTT. It encodes CASSLMAGNTDTQYF. This chain links TRBV7-2 with TRBJ2-3; TRBD2 is a possible D gene (6 bases). Germline V gene lookup returns CDR1 SGHTA and CDR2 FQGNSA. V was trimmed by 2 bases and J by 2 bases, leaving 11 bases between them. CDR3 size: 15 residues. The variable domain in full, with the rest retrieved from reference TRBV7-2 and TRBJ2-3, is GAGVSQSPSNKVTEKGKDVELRCDPISGHTALYWYRQSLGQGLEFLIYFQGNSAPDKSGLPSDRFSAERTGGSVSTLTIQRTQQEDSAVYLCASSLMAGNTDTQYFGPGTRLTVL.